These T cell receptor beta chains were read from a single sample in a study of blood T cell repertoires in COVID-19. Clones were sequenced by immunoSEQ multiplex PCR, and TCRdb holds only the in-frame ones, with some missing. The sample includes over 150,000 clones, approximately 80% of them seen just once. The sample was peripheral blood. The receptors derive from a human donor in a cohort sampled during active COVID-19. Each CDR3 is given with its conserved first and last residue. A D gene is named only where the DNA matches it firmly. Part of the rows lack a size; the others show once, few, many or a class for expanded clones.

j_call,clone_size,d_call,v_call,cdr3_aa,cdr3_nt
TRBJ1-1,once,-,TRBV6-2/TRBV6-3,CASSYWQGMREAFF,TGTGCCAGCAGTTATTGGCAGGGGATGAGGGAAGCTTTCTTT
TRBJ1-2,-,TRBD1,TRBV28,CASSIGTGGFYGYTF,TGTGCCAGCAGTATTGGGACAGGGGGATTCTATGGCTACACCTTC
TRBJ2-7,-,TRBD1,TRBV13,CASRNTGGGYEQYF,TGTGCCAGCCGAAACACAGGGGGAGGTTACGAGCAGTACTTC
TRBJ1-5,-,TRBD1,TRBV7-2,CASSDRVGQPQHF,TGTGCCAGCAGCGACAGGGTCGGTCAGCCCCAGCATTTT
TRBJ1-5,-,TRBD1,TRBV24-1,CATSDSGQGAQPQHF,TGTGCCACCAGTGATTCCGGACAGGGGGCTCAGCCCCAGCATTTT
TRBJ1-1,-,TRBD1,TRBV2,CASTLKTRQGPNTEAFF,TGTGCCAGCACCTTAAAAACTAGACAGGGGCCTAACACTGAAGCTTTCTTT
TRBJ2-5,-,TRBD2,TRBV4-2,CASSQVLSLAGVETQYF,TGTGCCAGCAGCCAAGTCCTTAGTCTAGCGGGAGTCGAGACCCAGTACTTC
TRBJ2-5,-,-,TRBV6-5,CASSYSYRSQETQYF,TGTGCCAGCAGTTACTCATACAGGTCGCAAGAGACCCAGTACTTC
TRBJ1-4,-,-,TRBV2,CASSESGGHNEKLFF,TGTGCCAGCAGCGAGTCGGGGGGACATAATGAAAAACTGTTTTTT
TRBJ2-5,-,TRBD2,TRBV5-1,CASSLAVAGVETQYF,TGCGCCAGCAGCTTGGCCGTTGCGGGAGTGGAGACCCAGTACTTC
TRBJ2-1,-,-,TRBV9,CASSGLGSYNEQFF,TGTGCCAGCAGCGGACTAGGCTCCTACAATGAGCAGTTCTTC
TRBJ1-2,-,-,TRBV7-8,CASSSDTDGFYGYTF,TGTGCCAGCAGCTCCGACACTGACGGATTCTATGGCTACACCTTC
TRBJ2-1,-,TRBD2,TRBV13,CASSARLAGNYNEQFF,TGTGCCAGCAGCGCCAGACTAGCGGGAAACTACAATGAGCAGTTCTTC
TRBJ2-5,-,-,TRBV20-1,CSASAVWTQYF,TGCAGTGCTAGTGCGGTTTGGACCCAGTACTTC
TRBJ2-2,-,TRBD2,TRBV6-5,CASLAGDRTGELFF,TGTGCCAGCCTTGCGGGGGATAGGACCGGGGAGCTGTTTTTT
TRBJ2-4,-,-,TRBV6-6,CATQGTVAKNIQYF,TGTGCCACACAAGGTACAGTAGCCAAAAACATTCAGTACTTC
TRBJ2-7,-,TRBD2,TRBV2,CASSGPGGPSVVYEQYF,TGTGCCAGCAGTGGGCCGGGAGGGCCGTCCGTCGTTTACGAGCAGTACTTC
TRBJ2-3,-,-,TRBV24-1,CATSDPSTDTQYF,TGTGCCACCAGTGATCCTAGCACAGATACGCAGTATTTT
TRBJ1-1,once,-,TRBV28,CASSTFPGTEAFF,TGTGCCAGCAGTACCTTCCCGGGGACTGAAGCTTTCTTT
TRBJ1-2,once,-,TRBV2,CASRPELGGTYGYTF,TGTGCCAGCAGGCCAGAGTTGGGGGGTACCTATGGCTACACCTTC
TRBJ2-3,-,-,TRBV5-6,CASSSRQVMSTDTQYF,TGTGCCAGCAGCTCCCGGCAGGTTATGAGCACAGATACGCAGTATTTT
TRBJ2-3,-,TRBD2,TRBV10-3,CAISEGRESDTQYF,TGTGCCATCAGTGAAGGGCGGGAGTCAGATACGCAGTATTTT
TRBJ1-1,-,-,TRBV28,CASTITANTEAFF,TGTGCCAGCACCATTACAGCTAACACTGAAGCTTTCTTT
TRBJ2-5,few,-,TRBV5-1,CASSLRGWTTQETQYF,TGCGCCAGCAGCTTAAGGGGCTGGACTACCCAAGAGACCCAGTACTTC
TRBJ1-4,-,-,TRBV5-1,CASSPREVGNEKLFF,TGCGCCAGCAGCCCCAGGGAGGTGGGGAATGAAAAACTGTTTTTT
TRBJ2-7,-,TRBD2,TRBV10-1,CASSRGGLAAEQYF,TGCGCCAGCAGCCGGGGGGGACTAGCGGCTGAGCAGTACTTC
TRBJ2-7,once,TRBD2,TRBV4-1,CASSQASGDYEQYF,TGCGCCAGCAGCCAAGCTAGCGGAGACTACGAGCAGTACTTC
TRBJ2-7,-,-,TRBV5-1,CASSATNFYEQYF,TGCGCCAGCAGCGCGACAAATTTCTACGAGCAGTACTTC
TRBJ1-5,-,TRBD1,TRBV25-1,CASRGTGVQPQHF,TGTGCCAGCAGGGGGACAGGGGTTCAGCCCCAGCATTTT
TRBJ2-1,-,TRBD2,TRBV4-1,CASSHPSGTSGRGNNEQFF,TGCGCCAGCAGCCACCCTAGCGGGACTAGCGGGAGGGGTAACAATGAGCAGTTCTTC
TRBJ1-5,-,TRBD1,TRBV27,CASSFGTGGNQPQHF,TGTGCCAGCAGTTTTGGGACAGGGGGCAATCAGCCCCAGCATTTT
TRBJ2-1,-,TRBD1,TRBV5-6,CASSEYGTGLKFF,TGTGCCAGCAGCGAATATGGGACAGGGTTAAAGTTCTTC
TRBJ2-1,-,TRBD2,TRBV14,CASSQGQLLAGGPNHEQFF,TGTGCCAGCAGCCAAGGACAGCTACTAGCGGGAGGCCCTAACCATGAGCAGTTCTTC
TRBJ2-1,-,TRBD2,TRBV5-1,CASSLRASGRNEQFF,TGCGCCAGCAGCTTAAGGGCTAGCGGGAGGAATGAGCAGTTCTTC
TRBJ2-7,once,TRBD2,TRBV6-1,CASSELVAGGLYEQYF,TGTGCCAGCAGTGAATTGGTAGCGGGAGGACTCTACGAGCAGTACTTC
TRBJ1-6,-,TRBD1,TRBV3-1/TRBV3-2,CASRRDRDNSPLHF,TGTGCCAGCAGACGCGACAGGGACAATTCACCCCTCCACTTT
TRBJ2-3,once,TRBD1,TRBV6-2/TRBV6-3,CASSSTGEADTQYF,TGTGCCAGCAGTTCGACAGGGGAGGCAGATACGCAGTATTTT